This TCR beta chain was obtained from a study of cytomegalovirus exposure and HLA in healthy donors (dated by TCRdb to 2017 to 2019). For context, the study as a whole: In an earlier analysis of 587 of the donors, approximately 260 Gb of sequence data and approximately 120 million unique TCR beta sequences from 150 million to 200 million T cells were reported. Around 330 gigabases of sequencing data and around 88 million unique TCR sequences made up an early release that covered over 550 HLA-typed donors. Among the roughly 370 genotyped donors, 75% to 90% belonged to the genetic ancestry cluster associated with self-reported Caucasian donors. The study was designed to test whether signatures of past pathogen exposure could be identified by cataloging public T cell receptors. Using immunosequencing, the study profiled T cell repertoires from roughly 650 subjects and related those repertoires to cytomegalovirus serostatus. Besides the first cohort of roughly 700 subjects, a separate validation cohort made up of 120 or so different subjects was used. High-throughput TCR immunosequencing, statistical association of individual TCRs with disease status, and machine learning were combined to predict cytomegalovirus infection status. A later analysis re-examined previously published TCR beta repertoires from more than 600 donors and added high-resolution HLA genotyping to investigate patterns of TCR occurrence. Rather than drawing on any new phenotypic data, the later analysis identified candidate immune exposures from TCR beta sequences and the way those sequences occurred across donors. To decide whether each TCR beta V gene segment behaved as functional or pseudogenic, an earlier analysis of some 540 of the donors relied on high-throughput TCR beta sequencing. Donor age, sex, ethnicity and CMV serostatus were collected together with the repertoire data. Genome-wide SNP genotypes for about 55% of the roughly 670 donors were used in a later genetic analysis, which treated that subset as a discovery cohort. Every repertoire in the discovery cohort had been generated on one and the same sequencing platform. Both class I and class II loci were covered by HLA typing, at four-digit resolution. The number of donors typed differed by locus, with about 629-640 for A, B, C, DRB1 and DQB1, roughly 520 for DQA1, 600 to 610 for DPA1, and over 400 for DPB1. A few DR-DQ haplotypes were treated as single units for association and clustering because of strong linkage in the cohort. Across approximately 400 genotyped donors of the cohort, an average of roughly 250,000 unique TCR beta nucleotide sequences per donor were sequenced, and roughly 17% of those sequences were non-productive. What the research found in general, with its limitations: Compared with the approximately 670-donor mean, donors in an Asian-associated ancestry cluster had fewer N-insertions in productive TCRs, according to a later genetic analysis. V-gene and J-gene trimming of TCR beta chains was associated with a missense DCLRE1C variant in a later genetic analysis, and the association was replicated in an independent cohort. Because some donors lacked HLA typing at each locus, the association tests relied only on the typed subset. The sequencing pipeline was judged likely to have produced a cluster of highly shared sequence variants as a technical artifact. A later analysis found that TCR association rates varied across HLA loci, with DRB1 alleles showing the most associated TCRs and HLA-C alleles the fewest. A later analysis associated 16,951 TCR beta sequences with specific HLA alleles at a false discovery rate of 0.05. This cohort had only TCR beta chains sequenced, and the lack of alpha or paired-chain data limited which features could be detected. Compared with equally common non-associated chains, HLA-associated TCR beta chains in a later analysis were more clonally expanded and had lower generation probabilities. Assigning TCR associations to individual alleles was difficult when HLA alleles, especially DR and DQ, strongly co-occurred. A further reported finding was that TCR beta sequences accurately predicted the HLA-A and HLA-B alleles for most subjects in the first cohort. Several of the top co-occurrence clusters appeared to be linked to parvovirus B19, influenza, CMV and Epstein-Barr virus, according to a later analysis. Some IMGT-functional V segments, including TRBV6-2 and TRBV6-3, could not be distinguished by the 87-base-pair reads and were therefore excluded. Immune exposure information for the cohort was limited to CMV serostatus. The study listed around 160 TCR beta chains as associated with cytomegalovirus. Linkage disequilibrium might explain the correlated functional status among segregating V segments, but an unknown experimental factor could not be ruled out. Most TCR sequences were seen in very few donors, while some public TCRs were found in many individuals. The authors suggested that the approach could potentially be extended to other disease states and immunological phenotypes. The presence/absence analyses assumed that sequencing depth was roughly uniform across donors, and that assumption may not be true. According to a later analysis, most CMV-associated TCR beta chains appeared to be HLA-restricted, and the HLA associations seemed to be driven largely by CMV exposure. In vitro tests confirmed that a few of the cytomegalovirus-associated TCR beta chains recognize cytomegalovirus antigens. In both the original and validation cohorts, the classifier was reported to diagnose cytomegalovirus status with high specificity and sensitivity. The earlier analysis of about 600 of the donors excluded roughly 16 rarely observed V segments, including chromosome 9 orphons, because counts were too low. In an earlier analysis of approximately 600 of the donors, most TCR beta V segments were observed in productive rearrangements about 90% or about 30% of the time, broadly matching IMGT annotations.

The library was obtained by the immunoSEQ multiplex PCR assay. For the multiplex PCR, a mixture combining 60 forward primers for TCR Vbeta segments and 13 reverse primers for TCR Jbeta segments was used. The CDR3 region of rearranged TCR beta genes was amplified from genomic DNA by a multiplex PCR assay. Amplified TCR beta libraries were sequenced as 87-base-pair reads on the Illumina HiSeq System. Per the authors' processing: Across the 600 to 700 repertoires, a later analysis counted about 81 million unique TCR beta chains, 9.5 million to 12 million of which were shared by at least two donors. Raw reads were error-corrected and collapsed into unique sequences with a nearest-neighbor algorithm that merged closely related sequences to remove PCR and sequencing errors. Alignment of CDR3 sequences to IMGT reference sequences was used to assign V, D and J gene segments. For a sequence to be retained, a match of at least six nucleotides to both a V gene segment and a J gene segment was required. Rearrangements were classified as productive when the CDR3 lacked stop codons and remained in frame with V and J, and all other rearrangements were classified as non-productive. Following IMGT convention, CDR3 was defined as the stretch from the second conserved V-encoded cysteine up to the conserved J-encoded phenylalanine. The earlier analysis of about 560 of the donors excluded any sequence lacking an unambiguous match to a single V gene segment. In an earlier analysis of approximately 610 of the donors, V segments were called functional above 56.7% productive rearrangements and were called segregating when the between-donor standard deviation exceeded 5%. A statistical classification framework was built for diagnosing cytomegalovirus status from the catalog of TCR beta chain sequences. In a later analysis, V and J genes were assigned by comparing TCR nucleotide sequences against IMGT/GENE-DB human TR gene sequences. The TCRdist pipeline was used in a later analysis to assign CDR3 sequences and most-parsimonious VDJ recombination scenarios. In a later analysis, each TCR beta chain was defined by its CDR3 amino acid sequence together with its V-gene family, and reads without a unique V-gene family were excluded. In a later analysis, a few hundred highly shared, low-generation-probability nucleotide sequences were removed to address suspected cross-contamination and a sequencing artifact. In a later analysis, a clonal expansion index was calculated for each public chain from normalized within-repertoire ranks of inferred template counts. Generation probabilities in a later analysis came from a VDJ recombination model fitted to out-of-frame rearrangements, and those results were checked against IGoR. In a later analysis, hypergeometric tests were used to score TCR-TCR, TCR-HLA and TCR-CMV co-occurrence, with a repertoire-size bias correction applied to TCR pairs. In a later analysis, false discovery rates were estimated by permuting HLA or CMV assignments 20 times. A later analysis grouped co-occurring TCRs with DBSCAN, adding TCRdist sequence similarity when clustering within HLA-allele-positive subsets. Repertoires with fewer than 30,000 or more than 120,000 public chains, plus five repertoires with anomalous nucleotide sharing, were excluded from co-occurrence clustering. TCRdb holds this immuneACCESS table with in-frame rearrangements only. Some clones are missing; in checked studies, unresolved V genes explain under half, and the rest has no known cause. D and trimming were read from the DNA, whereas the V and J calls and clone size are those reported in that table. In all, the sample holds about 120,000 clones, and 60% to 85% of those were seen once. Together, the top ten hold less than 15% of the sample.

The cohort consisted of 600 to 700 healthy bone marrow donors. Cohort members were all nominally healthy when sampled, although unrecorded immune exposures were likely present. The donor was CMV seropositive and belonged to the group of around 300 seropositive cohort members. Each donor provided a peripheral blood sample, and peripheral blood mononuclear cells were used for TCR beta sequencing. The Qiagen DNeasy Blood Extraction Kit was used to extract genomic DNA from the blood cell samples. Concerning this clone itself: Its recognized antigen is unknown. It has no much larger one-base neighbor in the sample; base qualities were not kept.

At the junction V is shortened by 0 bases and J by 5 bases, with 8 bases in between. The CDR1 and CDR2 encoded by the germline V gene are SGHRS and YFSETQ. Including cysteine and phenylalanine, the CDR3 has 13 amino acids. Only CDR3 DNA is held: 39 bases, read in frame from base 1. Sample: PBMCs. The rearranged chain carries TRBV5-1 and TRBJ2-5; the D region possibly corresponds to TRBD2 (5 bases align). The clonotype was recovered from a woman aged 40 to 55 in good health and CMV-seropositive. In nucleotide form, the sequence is TGCGCCAGCAGCTTGGGAGGAGGTGAGACCCAGTACTTC. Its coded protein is CASSLGGGETQYF.